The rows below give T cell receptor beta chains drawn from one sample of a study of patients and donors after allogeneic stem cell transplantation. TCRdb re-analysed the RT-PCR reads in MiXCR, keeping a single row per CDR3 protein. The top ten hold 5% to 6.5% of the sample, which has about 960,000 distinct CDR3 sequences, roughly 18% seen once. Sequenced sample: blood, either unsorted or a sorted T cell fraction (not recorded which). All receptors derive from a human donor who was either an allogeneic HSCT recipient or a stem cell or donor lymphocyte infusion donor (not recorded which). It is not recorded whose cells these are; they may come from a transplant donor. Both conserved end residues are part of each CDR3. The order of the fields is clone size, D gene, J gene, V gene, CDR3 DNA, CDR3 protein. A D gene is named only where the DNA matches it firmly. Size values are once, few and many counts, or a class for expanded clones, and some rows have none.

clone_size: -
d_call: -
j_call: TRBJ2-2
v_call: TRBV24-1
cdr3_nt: TGTGCCGTACAGGGACCCGGGGAGCTGTTTTTT
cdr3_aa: CAVQGPGELFF

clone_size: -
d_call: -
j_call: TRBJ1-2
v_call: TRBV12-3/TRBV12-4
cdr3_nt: TGTGCCAGCAGTCCAGGGGACCCAGGCTATGGCTACACCTTC
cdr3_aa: CASSPGDPGYGYTF

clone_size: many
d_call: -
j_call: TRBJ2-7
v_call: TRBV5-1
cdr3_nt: TGCGCCAGCAGCTTTCCTGGGGAAGGGGTCACCTACGAGCAGTACTTC
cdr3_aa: CASSFPGEGVTYEQYF

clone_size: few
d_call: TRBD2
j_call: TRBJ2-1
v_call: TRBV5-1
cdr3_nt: TGCGCCAGCAAGCAGGGCGGGGGGGTTGGAAATGAGCAGTTCTTC
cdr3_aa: CASKQGGGVGNEQFF

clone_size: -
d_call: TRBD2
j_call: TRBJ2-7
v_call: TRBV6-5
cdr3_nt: TGTGCCAGCAGTTCGCGAACCGGGACTAGCGGGGCCCTCTCCTACGAGCAGTACTTC
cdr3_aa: CASSSRTGTSGALSYEQYF

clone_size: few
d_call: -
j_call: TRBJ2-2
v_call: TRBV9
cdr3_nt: TGTGCCAGCAGCGAGGAGGACACCGGGGAGCTGTTTTTT
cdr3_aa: CASSEEDTGELFF

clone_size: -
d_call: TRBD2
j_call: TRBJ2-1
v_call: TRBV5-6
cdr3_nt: TGTGCCAGCAGCTTGGGTAGCGGGGTTATGAATGAGCAGTTCTTC
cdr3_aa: CASSLGSGVMNEQFF

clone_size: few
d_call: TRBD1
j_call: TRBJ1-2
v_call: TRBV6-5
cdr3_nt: TGTGCCAGCAGTTCCTACACTGACAGGGAGGATGGCTACACCTTC
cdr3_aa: CASSSYTDREDGYTF

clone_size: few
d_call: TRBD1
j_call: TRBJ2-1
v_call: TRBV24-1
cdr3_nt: TGTGCCACCAGTGGCGCTGAAGGGGGCTACCATGAGCAGTTCTTC
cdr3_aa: CATSGAEGGYHEQFF

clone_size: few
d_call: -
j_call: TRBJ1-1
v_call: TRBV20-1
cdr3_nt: TGCAGTGCTAGTGACGCGGCAGGGTGGGGTATGAACACTGAAGCTTTCTTT
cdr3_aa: CSASDAAGWGMNTEAFF

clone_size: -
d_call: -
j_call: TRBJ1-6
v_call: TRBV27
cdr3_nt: TGTGCCACCCAGTTTATACAGGGCTATAATTCACCCCTCCACTTT
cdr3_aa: CATQFIQGYNSPLHF

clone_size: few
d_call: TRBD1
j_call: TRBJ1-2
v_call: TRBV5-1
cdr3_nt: TGCGCCAGCAGCTCCCGGGACAGGATAACCTATGGCTACACCTTC
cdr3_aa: CASSSRDRITYGYTF

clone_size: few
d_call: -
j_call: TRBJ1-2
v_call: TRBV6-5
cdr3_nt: TGTGCCAGCAGTTACTCGAGCAGGGAGGGAATCTATGGCTACACCTTC
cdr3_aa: CASSYSSREGIYGYTF

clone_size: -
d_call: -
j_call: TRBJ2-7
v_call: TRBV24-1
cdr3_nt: TGTGCCACCAGTGACCCCGGGACTGCAAACTCCTACGAGCAGTACTTC
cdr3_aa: CATSDPGTANSYEQYF

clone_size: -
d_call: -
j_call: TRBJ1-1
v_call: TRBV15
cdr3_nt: TGTGCCACCGGAGGGGATCTAAACACTGAAGCTTTCTTT
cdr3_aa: CATGGDLNTEAFF

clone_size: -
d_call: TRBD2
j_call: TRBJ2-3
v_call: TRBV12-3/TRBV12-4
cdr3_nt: TGTGCCAGCAGTTTGATAGCGGGGGGACGCACAGATACGCAGTATTTT
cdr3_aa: CASSLIAGGRTDTQYF

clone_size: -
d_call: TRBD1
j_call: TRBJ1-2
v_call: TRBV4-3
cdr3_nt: TGCGCCAGCAGCCAAGATCGGGCGGAGACAGGGCTCGCAGGCTACACCTTC
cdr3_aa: CASSQDRAETGLAGYTF

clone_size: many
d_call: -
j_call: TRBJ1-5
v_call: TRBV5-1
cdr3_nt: TGCGCCAGCAGCTTGGGACAGACCAATCAGCCCCAGCATTTT
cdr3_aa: CASSLGQTNQPQHF

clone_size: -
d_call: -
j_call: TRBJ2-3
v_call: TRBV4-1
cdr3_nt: TGCGCCAGCTCCATGGGGGCGGTAGTTGGAGATACGCAGTATTTT
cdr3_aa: CASSMGAVVGDTQYF

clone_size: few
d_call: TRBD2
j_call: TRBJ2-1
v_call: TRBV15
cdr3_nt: TGTGCCACAGGACTAGCCGCCAGCTCCTACAATGAGCAGTTCTTC
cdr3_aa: CATGLAASSYNEQFF

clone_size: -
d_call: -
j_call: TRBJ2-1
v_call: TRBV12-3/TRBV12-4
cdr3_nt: TGTGCCAGCAGTTTAGGGGCCCGAACTACCCGGGAGCAGTTCTTC
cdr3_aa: CASSLGARTTREQFF

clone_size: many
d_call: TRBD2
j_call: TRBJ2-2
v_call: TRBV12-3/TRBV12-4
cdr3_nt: TGTGCCAGCAGGGGACTAGCGGGGACGAACACCGGGGAGCTGTTTTTT
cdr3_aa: CASRGLAGTNTGELFF

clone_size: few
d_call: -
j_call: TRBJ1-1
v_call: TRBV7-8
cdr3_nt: TGTGCCAGCAGCTTAGGGCAGGTCTTTGACACTGAAGCTTTCTTT
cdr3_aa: CASSLGQVFDTEAFF

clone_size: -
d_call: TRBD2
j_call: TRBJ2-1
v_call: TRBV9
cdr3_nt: TGTGCCAGCAGTGCCGGGACTAGCGCACACAATGAGCAGTTCTTC
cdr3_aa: CASSAGTSAHNEQFF

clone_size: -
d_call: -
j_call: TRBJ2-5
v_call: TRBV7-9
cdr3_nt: TGTGCCAGCAGCTTAGGCATGAGTAATGGACATCAAGAGACCCAGTACTTC
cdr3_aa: CASSLGMSNGHQETQYF

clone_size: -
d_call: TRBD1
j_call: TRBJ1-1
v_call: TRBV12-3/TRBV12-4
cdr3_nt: TGTGCCAGCAGTCCTGACAGGGGTGGCACTGAAGCTTTCTTT
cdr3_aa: CASSPDRGGTEAFF

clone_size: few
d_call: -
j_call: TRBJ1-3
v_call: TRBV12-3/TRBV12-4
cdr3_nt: TGTGCCAGCAGTTTACTCCCGCAGGGGCCCTCTGGAAACACCATATATTTT
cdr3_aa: CASSLLPQGPSGNTIYF

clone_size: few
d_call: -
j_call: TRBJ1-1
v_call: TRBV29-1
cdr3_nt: TGCAGCGTTGCTGGTATCATGAACACTGAAGCTTTCTTT
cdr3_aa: CSVAGIMNTEAFF

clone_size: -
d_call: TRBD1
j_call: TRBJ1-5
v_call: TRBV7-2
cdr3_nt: TGTGCCAGCAGCTTAGAGAGGGGAACAGGGGGCGATCAGCCCCAGCATTTT
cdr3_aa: CASSLERGTGGDQPQHF

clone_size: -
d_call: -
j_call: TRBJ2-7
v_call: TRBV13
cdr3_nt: TGTGCCAGCAGCTTGTCCCAAGGCCGCTACGAGCAGTACTTC
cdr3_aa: CASSLSQGRYEQYF

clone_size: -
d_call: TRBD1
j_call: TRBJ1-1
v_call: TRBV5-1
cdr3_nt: TGCGCCAGCAGCTACGATCCGACAGGGTTGGTCGCTGAAGCTTTCTTT
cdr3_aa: CASSYDPTGLVAEAFF

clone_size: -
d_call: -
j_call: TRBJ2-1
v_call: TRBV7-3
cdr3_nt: TGTGCCAGCAGCAAAGGTGGGACGTTAAGGTCAAATGAGCAGTTCTTC
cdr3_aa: CASSKGGTLRSNEQFF

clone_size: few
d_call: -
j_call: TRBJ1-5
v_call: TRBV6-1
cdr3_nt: TGTGCCAGCAGTGTGGGGCTGACGTCTCGGGATAGCAATCAGCCCCAGCATTTT
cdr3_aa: CASSVGLTSRDSNQPQHF